Sequencing of this T cell receptor beta chain was carried out in a study of CD8 T cells in ankylosing spondylitis. Study-wide results and caveats: Matched synovial fluid from ankylosing spondylitis patients was reported to be enriched for disease-linked clones. Several highly homologous variants made up a TCR beta motif, and this motif appeared characteristic of ankylosing spondylitis blood. Peripheral blood samples showed relatively rare disease-linked clones, and these clones were CD8+. Certain motif variants had earlier appeared in reactive arthritis synovial fluid and blood.

This clonotype was seen at least ten times. Its antigen remains unknown. Molecular-barcoded quantitative 5'-RACE produced these TCR beta libraries. TCRdb redid the calling of the 5' RACE reads with MiXCR, one entry per CDR3 protein. This table has some 200,000 distinct CDR3 sequences, about 7% appearing once. The clonotype comes from a male donor with ankylosing spondylitis. The sample comprised blood, either unsorted or a sorted T cell fraction (not recorded which).

In DNA, the CDR3 is TGTGCCAGCAGCGGGAGGGACAGCGACCAGTACTTC. As protein: CASSGRDSDQYF. The rearrangement links TRBV7-3 to TRBJ2-5; D tentatively fits TRBD1 or TRBD2 (7 bases each). The length of the CDR3 is 12 residues. Per the germline V gene, CDR1 is SGHTA and CDR2 is FQGTGA. Deletions cut 5 bases from V and 10 bases from J, with 14 bases between.